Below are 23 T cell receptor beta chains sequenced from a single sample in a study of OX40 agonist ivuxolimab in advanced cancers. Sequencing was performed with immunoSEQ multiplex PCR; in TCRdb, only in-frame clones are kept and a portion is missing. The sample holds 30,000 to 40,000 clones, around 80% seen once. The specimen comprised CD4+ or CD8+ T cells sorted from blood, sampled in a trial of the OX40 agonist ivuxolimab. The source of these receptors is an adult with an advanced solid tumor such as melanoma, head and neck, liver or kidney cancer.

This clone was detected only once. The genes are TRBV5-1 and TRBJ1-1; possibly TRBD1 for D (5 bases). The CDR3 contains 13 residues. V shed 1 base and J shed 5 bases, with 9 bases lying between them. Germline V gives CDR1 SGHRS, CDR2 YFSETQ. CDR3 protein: CASSLYSGTEAFF. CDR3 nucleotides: TGCGCCAGCAGCTTGTATTCAGGGACTGAAGCTTTCTTT.

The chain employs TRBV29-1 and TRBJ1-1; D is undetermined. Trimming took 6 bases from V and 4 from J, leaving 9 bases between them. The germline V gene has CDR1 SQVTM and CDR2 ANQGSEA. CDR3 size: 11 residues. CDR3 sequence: CSVADFTEAFF. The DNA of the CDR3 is TGCAGCGTGGCCGACTTCACTGAAGCTTTCTTT.

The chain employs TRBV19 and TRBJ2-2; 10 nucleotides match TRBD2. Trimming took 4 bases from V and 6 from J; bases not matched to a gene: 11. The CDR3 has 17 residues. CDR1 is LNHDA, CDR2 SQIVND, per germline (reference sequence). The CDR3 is CASSRLPAGGPAGELFF. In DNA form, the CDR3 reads TGTGCCAGTAGTAGGCTACCAGCGGGGGGGCCAGCCGGGGAGCTGTTTTTT.

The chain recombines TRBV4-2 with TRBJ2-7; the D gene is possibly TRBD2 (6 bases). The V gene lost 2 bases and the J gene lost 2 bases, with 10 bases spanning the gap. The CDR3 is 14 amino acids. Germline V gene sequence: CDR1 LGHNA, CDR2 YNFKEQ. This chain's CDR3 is CASSQPGVTYEQYF. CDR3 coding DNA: TGTGCCAGCAGCCAACCGGGGGTAACCTACGAGCAGTACTTC.

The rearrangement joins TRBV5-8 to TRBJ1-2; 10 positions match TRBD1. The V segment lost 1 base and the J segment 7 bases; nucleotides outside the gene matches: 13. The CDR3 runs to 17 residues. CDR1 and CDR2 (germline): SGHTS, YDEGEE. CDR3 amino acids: CASSLPHRDRGLFGYTF. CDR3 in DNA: TGTGCCAGCAGCTTGCCTCACCGGGACAGGGGCCTATTTGGCTACACCTTC. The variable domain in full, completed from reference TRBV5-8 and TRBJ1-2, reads EAGVTQSPTHLIKTRGQQATLRCSPISGHTSVYWYQQALGLGLQFLLWYDEGEERNRGNFPPRFSGRQFPNYSSELNVNALELEDSALYLCASSLPHRDRGLFGYTFGSGTRLTVV.

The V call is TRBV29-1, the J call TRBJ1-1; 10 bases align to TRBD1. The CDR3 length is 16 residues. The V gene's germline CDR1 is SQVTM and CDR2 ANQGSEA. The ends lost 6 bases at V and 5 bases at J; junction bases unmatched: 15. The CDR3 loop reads CSVGRTGGPRGTEAFF. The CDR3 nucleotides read TGCAGCGTGGGACGGACAGGGGGGCCCAGAGGGACTGAAGCTTTCTTT.

CDR3 amino acids: CARSSGGALTYNEQFF. Here the CDR3 DNA reads TGTGCCCGCTCTAGCGGGGGGGCCCTCACCTACAATGAGCAGTTCTTC. The chain joins TRBV30 to TRBJ2-1, with TRBD2 matching 12 bases. The V segment lost 8 bases and the J segment 2 bases; nucleotides outside the gene matches: 10. The CDR3 spans 16 residues. The germline CDR1 and CDR2 sequences are GTSNPN and SVGIG (reference sequence).

This CDR3 reads CASSPGRLGTGGAAGVSTEAFF. As DNA, the CDR3 is TGTGCCAGCTCACCGGGACGTCTCGGGACAGGGGGCGCGGCGGGGGTGAGCACTGAAGCTTTCTTT. The chain is built from TRBV18 and TRBJ1-1; TRBD1 agrees at 12 bases. This CDR3 contains 22 residues. Germline V gene lookup returns CDR1 KGHSH and CDR2 LQKENI. The junction had 24 bases not matched to a gene; V was cut back by 3 bases and J by 4 bases.

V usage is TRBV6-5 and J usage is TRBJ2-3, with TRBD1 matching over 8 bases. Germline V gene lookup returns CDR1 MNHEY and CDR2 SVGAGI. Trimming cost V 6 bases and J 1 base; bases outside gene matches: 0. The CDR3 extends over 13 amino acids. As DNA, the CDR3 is TGTGCCAGCAGGACAGGGGGCACAGATACGCAGTATTTT. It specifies CASRTGGTDTQYF.

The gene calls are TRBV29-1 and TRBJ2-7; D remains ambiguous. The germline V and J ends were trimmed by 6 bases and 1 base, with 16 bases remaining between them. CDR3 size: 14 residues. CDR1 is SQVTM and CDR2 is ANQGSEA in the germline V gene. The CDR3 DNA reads TGCAGCGTAGACCCGAGACCCCTTTCCTACGAGCAGTACTTC. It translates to CSVDPRPLSYEQYF.

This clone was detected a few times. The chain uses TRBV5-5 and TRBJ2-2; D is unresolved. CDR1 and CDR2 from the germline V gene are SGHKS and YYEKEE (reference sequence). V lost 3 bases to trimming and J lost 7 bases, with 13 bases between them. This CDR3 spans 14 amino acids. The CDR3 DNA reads TGTGCCAGCAGCTACGACTGGGTTGTCGGGGAGCTGTTTTTT. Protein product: CASSYDWVVGELFF.

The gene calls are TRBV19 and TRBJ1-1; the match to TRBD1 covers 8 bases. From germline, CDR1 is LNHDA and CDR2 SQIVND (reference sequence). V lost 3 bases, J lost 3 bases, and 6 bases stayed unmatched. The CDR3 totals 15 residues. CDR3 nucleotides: TGTGCCAGTAGTATGGGGACAGGAGTTGACACTGAAGCTTTCTTT. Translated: CASSMGTGVDTEAFF. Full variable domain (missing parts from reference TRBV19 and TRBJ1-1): DGGITQSPKYLFRKEGQNVTLSCEQNLNHDAMYWYRQDPGQGLRLIYYSQIVNDFQKGDIAEGYSVSREKKESFPLTVTSAQKNPTAFYLCASSMGTGVDTEAFFGQGTRLTVV.

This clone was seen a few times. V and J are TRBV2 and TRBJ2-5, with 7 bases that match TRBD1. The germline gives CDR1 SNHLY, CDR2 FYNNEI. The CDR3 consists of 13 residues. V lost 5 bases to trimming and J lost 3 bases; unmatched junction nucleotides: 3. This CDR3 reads CASSIDREETQYF. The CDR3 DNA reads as TGTGCCAGCAGTATCGACAGGGAAGAGACCCAGTACTTC.

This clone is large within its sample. CDR3: CASSLTWGYEKLFF. The CDR3 region has the DNA TGTGCCAGCAGCTTGACCTGGGGGTATGAAAAACTGTTTTTT. The chain is built from TRBV7-9 and TRBJ1-4; a weak D match, TRBD1 (5 bases). This CDR3 has 14 amino acids. Germline CDR1 and CDR2: SEHNR and FQNEAQ (reference sequence). Trimming took 3 bases from V and 6 from J, leaving 11 bases between them.

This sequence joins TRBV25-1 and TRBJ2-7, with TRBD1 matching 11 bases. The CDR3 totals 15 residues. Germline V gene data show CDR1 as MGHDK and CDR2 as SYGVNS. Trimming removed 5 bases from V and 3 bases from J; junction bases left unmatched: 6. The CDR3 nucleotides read TGTGCCAGCAGTCATTCGGGACAGGGGGGCTACGAGCAGTACTTC. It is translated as CASSHSGQGGYEQYF.

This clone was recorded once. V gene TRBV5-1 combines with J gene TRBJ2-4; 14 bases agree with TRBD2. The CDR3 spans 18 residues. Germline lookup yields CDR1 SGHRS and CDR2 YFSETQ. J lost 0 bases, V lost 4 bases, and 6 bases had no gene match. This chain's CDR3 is CASSLWTSGGQAKNIQYF. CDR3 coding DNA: TGCGCCAGCAGCCTCTGGACTAGCGGGGGGCAAGCCAAAAACATTCAGTACTTC.

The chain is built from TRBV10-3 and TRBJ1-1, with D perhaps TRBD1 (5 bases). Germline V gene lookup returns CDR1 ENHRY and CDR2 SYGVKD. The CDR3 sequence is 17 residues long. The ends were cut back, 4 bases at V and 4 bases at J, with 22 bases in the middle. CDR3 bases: TGTGCCATCAGTGTAACGATGGGGGGTCCTGGGGGCACTGAAGCTTTCTTT. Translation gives CAISVTMGGPGGTEAFF.

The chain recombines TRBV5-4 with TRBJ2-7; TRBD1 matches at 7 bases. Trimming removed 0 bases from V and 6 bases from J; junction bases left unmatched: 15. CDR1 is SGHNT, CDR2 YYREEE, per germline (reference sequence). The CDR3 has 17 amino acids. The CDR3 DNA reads TGTGCCAGCAGCTTGGGTCTAGGGGGCGGAATTGTTTCCGAGCAGTACTTC. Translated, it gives CASSLGLGGGIVSEQYF. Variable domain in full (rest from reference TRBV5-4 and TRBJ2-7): ETGVTQSPTHLIKTRGQQVTLRCSSQSGHNTVSWYQQALGQGPQFIFQYYREEENGRGNFPPRFSGLQFPNYSSELNVNALELDDSALYLCASSLGLGGGIVSEQYFGPGTRLTVT.

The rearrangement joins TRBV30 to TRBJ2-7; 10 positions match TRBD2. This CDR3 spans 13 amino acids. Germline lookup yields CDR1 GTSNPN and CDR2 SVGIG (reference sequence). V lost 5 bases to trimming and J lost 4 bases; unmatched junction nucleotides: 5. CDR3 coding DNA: TGTGCCTGGGATAGCGGGGGGCCGTACGAGCAGTACTTC. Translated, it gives CAWDSGGPYEQYF.

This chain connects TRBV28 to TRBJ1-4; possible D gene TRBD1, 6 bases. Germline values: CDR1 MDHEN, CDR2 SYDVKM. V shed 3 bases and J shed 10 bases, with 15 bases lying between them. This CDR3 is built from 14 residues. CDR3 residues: CASSFGQPLGKLFF. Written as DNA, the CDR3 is TGTGCCAGCAGTTTCGGACAGCCATTGGGAAAACTGTTTTTT. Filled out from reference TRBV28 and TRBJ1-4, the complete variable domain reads DVKVTQSSRYLVKRTGEKVFLECVQDMDHENMFWYRQDPGLGLRLIYFSYDVKMKEKGDIPEGYSVSREKKERFSLILESASTNQTSMYLCASSFGQPLGKLFFGSGTQLSVL.

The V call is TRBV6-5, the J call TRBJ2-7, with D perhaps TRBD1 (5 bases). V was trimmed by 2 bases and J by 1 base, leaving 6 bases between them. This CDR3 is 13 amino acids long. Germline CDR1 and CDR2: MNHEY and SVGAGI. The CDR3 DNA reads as TGTGCCAGCAGTTACCAGGGATCCTACGAGCAGTACTTC. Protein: CASSYQGSYEQYF.

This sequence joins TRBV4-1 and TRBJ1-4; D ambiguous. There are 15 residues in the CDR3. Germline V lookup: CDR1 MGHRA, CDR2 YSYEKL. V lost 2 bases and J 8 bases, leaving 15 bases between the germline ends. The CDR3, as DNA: TGCGCCAGCAGCCAACAAGCCGGGAAGCGGGAAAAACTGTTTTTT. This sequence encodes CASSQQAGKREKLFF.

The CDR3 reads CASSPQMDSAGANVLTF. Written as DNA, the CDR3 is TGTGCCAGCTCACCACAGATGGACAGTGCGGGGGCCAACGTCCTGACTTTC. The chain uses TRBV18 and TRBJ2-6, with a possible D match to TRBD1 (6 bases). V lost 1 base to trimming and J lost 4 bases, with 14 bases between them. CDR1 is KGHSH, CDR2 LQKENI, per germline. CDR3 length: 17 residues.